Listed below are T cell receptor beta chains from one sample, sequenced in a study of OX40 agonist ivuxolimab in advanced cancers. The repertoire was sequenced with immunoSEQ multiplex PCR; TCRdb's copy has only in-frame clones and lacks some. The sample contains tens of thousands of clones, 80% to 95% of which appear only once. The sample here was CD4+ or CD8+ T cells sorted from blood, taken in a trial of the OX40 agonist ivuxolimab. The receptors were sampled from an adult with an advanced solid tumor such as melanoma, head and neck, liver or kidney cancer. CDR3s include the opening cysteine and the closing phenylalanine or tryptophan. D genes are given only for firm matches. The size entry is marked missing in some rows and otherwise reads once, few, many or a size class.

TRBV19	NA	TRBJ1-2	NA	CAIDFRDGDYRGYTF	TGTGCCATTGACTTTCGGGACGGAGACTATCGAGGCTACACCTTC
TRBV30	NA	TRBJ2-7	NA	CAWGPGGYEQYF	TGTGCCTGGGGCCCGGGCGGTTACGAGCAGTACTTC
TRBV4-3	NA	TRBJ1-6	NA	CASSHLLPVNNSPLHF	TGCGCCAGCAGCCACCTTCTTCCGGTTAATAATTCACCCCTCCACTTT
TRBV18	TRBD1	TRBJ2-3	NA	CASSPDRDPDTQYF	TGTGCCAGCTCACCGGACAGGGATCCAGATACGCAGTATTTT
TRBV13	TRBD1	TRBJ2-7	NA	CASSLDGTATYEQYF	TGTGCCAGCAGCTTAGATGGGACAGCAACCTACGAGCAGTACTTC
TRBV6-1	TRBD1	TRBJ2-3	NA	CASRTGQGEDTQYF	TGTGCCAGCAGAACGGGACAGGGGGAAGATACGCAGTATTTT
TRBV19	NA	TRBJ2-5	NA	CASSIRQSQETQYF	TGTGCCAGTAGTATCCGGCAGTCCCAAGAGACCCAGTACTTC
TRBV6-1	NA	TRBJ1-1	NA	CASSTWSGNTEAFF	TGTGCCAGCAGTACGTGGAGCGGCAACACTGAAGCTTTCTTT
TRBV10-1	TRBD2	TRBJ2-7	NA	CPPGIAGGNEQYF	TGCCCCCCTGGGATAGCGGGGGGAAACGAGCAGTACTTC
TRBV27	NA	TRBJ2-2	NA	CASSRGGELFF	TGTGCCAGCAGCCGCGGTGGGGAGCTGTTTTTT
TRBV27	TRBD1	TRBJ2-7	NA	CASSLHGQGAAYEQYF	TGTGCCAGCAGTTTACATGGACAGGGGGCCGCCTACGAGCAGTACTTC
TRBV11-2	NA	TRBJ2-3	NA	CASSLGGGSTDTQYF	TGTGCCAGCAGCTTAGGAGGGGGTAGCACAGATACGCAGTATTTT
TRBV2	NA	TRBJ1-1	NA	CASMVQGGVEAFF	TGTGCCAGCATGGTGCAGGGCGGGGTTGAAGCTTTCTTT
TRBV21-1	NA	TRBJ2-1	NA	CASTPGPRGRARAYNEQFF	TGTGCCAGCACCCCAGGCCCCCGGGGGAGGGCAAGGGCGTACAATGAGCAGTTCTTC
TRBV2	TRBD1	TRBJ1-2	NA	CASRGGDRALGYTF	TGTGCCAGCAGAGGCGGGGACAGAGCTCTTGGCTACACCTTC
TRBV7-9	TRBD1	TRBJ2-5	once	CASSLVTGGAGETQYF	TGTGCCAGCAGCTTAGTGACAGGGGGCGCGGGAGAGACCCAGTACTTC
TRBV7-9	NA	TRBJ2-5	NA	CASSLVLETQYF	TGTGCCAGCAGCTTAGTCTTGGAGACCCAGTACTTC
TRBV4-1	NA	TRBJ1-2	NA	CASSQTDLSINYGYTF	TGCGCCAGCAGCCAGACGGACCTTAGTATTAACTATGGCTACACCTTC
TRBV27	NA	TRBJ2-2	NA	CASSLSLITGELFF	TGTGCCAGCAGTTTATCGCTAATCACCGGGGAGCTGTTTTTT
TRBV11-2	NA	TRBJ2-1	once	CASSWTSNEQFF	TGTGCCAGCAGCTGGACGTCCAATGAGCAGTTCTTC
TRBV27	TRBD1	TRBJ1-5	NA	CASSLYGTGSNQPQHF	TGTGCCAGCAGTTTATATGGGACAGGGAGCAATCAGCCCCAGCATTTT
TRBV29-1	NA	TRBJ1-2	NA	CSVERDYGYTF	TGCAGCGTTGAACGGGATTATGGCTACACCTTC
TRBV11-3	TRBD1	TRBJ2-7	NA	CASSERDSPYEQYF	TGTGCCAGCAGCGAGAGGGACAGTCCCTACGAGCAGTACTTC
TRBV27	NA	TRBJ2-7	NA	CASSPFDSSYEQYF	TGTGCCAGCAGCCCTTTCGACTCGTCCTACGAGCAGTACTTC
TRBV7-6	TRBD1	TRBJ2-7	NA	CASSLAETGMSYEQYF	TGTGCCAGCAGCTTAGCGGAGACAGGGATGTCCTACGAGCAGTACTTC
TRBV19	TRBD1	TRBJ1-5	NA	CASSTAGGHQPQHF	TGTGCCAGTAGTACGGCAGGGGGCCATCAGCCCCAGCATTTT
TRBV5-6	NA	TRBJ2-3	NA	CASSFGQLPDTQYF	TGTGCCAGCAGCTTCGGACAGTTACCAGATACGCAGTATTTT
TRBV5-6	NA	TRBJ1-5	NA	CASSSQGFGQPQHF	TGTGCCAGCAGCTCACAGGGTTTTGGGCAGCCCCAGCATTTT
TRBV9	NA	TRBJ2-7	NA	CASSVGSPSYEQYF	TGTGCCAGCAGCGTAGGGTCCCCCTCCTACGAGCAGTACTTC